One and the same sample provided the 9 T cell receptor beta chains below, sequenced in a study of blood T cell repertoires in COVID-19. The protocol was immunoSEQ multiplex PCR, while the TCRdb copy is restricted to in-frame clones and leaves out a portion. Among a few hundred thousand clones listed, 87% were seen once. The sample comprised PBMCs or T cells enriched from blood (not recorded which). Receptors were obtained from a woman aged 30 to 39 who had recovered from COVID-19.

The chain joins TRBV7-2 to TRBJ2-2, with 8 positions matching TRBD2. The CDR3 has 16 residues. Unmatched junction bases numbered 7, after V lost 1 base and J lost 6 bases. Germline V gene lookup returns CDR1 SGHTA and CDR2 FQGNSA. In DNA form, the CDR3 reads TGTGCCAGCAGCTTAGACTACGGGGGGGCACCCGGGGAGCTGTTTTTT. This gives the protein CASSLDYGGAPGELFF.

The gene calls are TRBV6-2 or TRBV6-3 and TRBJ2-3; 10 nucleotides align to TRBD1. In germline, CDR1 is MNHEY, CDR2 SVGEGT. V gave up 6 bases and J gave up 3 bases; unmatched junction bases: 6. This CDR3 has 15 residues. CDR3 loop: CASSQGQGKTDTQYF. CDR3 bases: TGTGCCAGCAGCCAGGGACAGGGGAAGACAGATACGCAGTATTTT.

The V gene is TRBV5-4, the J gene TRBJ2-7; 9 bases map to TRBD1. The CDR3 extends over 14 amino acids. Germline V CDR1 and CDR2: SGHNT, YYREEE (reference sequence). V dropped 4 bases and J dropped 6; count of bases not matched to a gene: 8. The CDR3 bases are TGTGCCAGCAGCCCCCCGGACAGGGGTCTCGAGCAGTACTTC. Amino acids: CASSPPDRGLEQYF.

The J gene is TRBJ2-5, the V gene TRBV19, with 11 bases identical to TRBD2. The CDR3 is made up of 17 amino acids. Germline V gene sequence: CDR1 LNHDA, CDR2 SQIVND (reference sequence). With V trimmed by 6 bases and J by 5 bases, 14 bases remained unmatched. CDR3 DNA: TGTGCCAGTAGGCCGGGGGATAGCGGGGGGGCCTATGAGACCCAGTACTTC. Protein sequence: CASRPGDSGGAYETQYF.

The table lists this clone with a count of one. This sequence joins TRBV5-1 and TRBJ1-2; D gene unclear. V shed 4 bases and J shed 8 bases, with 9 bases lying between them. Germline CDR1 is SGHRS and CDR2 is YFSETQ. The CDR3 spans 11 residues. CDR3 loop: CASSGAEGYTF. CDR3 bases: TGCGCCAGCAGCGGCGCGGAGGGCTACACCTTC.

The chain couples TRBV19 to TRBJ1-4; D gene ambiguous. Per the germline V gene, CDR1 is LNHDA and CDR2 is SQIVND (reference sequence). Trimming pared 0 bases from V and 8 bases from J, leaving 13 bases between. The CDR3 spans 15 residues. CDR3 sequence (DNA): TGTGCCAGTAGTATAGATTTCGGCAGACTAGAAAAACTGTTTTTT. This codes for CASSIDFGRLEKLFF. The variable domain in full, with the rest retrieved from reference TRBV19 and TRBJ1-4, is DGGITQSPKYLFRKEGQNVTLSCEQNLNHDAMYWYRQDPGQGLRLIYYSQIVNDFQKGDIAEGYSVSREKKESFPLTVTSAQKNPTAFYLCASSIDFGRLEKLFFGSGTQLSVL.

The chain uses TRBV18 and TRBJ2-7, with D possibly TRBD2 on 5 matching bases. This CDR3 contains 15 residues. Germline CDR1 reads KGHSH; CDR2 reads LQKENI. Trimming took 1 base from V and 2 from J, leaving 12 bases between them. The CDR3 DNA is TGTGCCAGCTCACCACAGGAGGCGGGTCCCTACGAGCAGTACTTC. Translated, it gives CASSPQEAGPYEQYF.

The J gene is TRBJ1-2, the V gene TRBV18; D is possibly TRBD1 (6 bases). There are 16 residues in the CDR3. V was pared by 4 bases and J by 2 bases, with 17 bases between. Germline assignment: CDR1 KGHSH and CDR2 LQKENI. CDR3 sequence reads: CASSQGQGTGNYGYTF. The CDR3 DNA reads TGTGCCAGCTCACAGGGCCAGGGCACAGGGAACTATGGCTACACCTTC.

The chain's CDR3 is CASSFPGLAGGEQYF. The DNA for the CDR3 is TGTGCCAGCAGTTTTCCGGGACTAGCGGGGGGAGAGCAGTACTTC. The chain couples TRBV27 to TRBJ2-7; 15 positions agree with TRBD2. This CDR3 spans 15 amino acids. Per the germline V gene, CDR1 is MNHEY and CDR2 is SMNVEV (reference sequence). V was pared by 3 bases and J by 7 bases, with 4 bases of the junction left unmatched.